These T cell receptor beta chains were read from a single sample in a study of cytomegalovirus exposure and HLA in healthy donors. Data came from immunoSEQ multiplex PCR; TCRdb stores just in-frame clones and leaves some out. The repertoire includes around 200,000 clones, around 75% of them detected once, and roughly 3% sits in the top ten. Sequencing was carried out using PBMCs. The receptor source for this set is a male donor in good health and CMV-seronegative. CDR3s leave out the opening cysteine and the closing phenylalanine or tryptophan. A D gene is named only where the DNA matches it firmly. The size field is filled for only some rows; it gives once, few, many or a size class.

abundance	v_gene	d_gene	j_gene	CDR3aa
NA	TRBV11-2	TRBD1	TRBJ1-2	ASSRTGTGGWGYT
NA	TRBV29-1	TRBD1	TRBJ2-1	SVEANPGTGGGEQF
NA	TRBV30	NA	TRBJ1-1	AWADLQLNTEAF
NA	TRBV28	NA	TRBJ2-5	ASSNRDGETQY
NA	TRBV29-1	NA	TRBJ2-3	SVDPGGTDTQY
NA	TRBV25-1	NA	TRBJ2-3	ASSTTGGTDTQY
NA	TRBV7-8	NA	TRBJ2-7	ASSLSTYSYEQY
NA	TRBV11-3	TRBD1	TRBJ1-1	ASTPSTGAGTEAF
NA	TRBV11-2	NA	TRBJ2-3	ASSFTVTGTQY
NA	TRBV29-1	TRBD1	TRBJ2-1	SVAGTGNAMWQF
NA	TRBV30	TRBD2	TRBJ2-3	AWELAGSTDTQY
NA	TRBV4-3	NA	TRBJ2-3	ASSLGPRDTQY
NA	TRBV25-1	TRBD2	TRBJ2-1	ASSDRTSGGRSYNEQF
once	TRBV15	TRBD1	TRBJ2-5	ATSRDPDRGETQY
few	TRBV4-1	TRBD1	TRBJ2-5	ASSTRTGGIQETQY
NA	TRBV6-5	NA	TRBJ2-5	ASSSYQETQY
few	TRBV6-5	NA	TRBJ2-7	ASSPGVYEQY
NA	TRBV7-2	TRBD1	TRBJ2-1	ASSFHWGQGANEQF
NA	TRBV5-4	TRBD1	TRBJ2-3	ASSLQGWWDTQY
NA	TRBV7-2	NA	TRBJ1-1	ASSYPSRYTEAF
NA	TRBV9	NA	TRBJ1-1	ASSADSGTEAF
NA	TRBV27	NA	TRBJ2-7	ASSYSASYEQY
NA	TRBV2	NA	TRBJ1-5	ASSGTDVAHQPQH
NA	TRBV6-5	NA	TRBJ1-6	ASSYSGGADSPLH
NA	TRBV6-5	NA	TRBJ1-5	ASRTGYQPQH
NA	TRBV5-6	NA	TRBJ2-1	ASSSGIYNEQF
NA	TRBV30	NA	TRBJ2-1	AWAGGSSYNEQF
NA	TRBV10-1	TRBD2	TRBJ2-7	ASSVLAGDEQY
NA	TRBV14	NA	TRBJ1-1	ASTLNRNTEAF
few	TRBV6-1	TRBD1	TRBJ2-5	ASTTGGAGGETQY
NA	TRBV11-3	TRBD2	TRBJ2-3	ASSLTSGIFTDTQY
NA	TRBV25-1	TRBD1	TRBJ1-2	ASSGKTGDVYGYT
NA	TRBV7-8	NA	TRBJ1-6	ASSLTGIGHSPLH
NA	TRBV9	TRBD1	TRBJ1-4	ASSGQGNIEKLF
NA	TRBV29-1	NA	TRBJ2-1	SADGGAGGYEQF
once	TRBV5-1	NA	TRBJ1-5	ASSLGGGSNQPQH
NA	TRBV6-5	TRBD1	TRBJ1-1	ASSYGQGAGTEAF
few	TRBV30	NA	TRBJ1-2	AWSVREGVLGYT
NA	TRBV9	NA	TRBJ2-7	ASSVEGGRENEQY
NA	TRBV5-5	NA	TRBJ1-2	ASSLTENYGYT
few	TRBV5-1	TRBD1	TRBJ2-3	ASGTGSTDTQY
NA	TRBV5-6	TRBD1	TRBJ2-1	ASSLGQGRYNEQF
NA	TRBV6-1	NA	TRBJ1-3	ASSDARTAHGNTIY
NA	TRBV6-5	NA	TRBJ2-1	ASSYSGGEQF
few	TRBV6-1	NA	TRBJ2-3	ASSGDRDTQY
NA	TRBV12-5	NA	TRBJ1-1	ASGLGQRNTEAF
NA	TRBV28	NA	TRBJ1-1	ASSPVAF
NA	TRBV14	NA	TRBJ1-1	ASSLSGASTEAF
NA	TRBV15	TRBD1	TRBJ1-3	ATERQGLSSGNTIY